The 7 T cell receptor beta chains reported below all come from one sample, sequenced in a study of Tregs in tolerant kidney transplant recipients. Profiled with immunoSEQ multiplex PCR; TCRdb holds only in-frame clones, not every one. The table records about 72,000 clones, over 85% of them present only once. Sequencing was performed on CD8+ T cells from blood, taken before the transplant. These receptors all stem from a human donor who received a combined kidney and bone marrow transplant.

J is TRBJ1-2 and V is TRBV19; D perhaps matches TRBD1 (5 bases). The CDR3 length is 13 residues. Germline loops: CDR1 LNHDA, CDR2 SQIVND (reference sequence). V lost 11 bases to trimming and J lost 1 base, with 14 bases between them. As DNA, the CDR3 is TGTGCCGTGACAGAGCCGCATAACTATGGCTACACCTTC. Its translation: CAVTEPHNYGYTF.

The sample holds one count of this clone. The chain recombines TRBV9 with TRBJ2-7; no firm D call. V lost 3 bases and J 0 bases, leaving 7 bases between the germline ends. CDR1 is SGDLS, CDR2 YYNGEE, per germline. The CDR3 totals 13 residues. Here the CDR3 DNA reads TGTGCCAGCAGCGCCAGAAGCTCCTACGAGCAGTACTTC. It translates to CASSARSSYEQYF.

In its sample, this clone was seen a few times. The chain uses TRBV28 and TRBJ2-7; 7 nucleotides align to TRBD1. The CDR3 runs 15 residues. Per germline, CDR1 MDHEN and CDR2 SYDVKM. Trimming took 3 bases from V and 4 from J; bases not matched to a gene: 9. The CDR3 nucleotides are TGTGCCAGCAGTTTGTTGACAGGGTTTCTGTACGAGCAGTACTTC. Translating it yields CASSLLTGFLYEQYF. Drawing the rest from reference TRBV28 and TRBJ2-7, the complete variable domain is DVKVTQSSRYLVKRTGEKVFLECVQDMDHENMFWYRQDPGLGLRLIYFSYDVKMKEKGDIPEGYSVSREKKERFSLILESASTNQTSMYLCASSLLTGFLYEQYFGPGTRLTVT.

The chain couples TRBV28 to TRBJ2-1, with 11 bases lining up with TRBD2. The CDR3 consists of 14 residues. Trimming took 3 bases from V and 10 from J; bases not matched to a gene: 5. Germline loops: CDR1 MDHEN, CDR2 SYDVKM. CDR3 bases: TGTGCCAGCAGTTTTAGCGGGGGGGCCGGAGAGCAGTTCTTC. It encodes CASSFSGGAGEQFF.

The chain recombines TRBV9 with TRBJ2-1; D might be TRBD1 (6 bases). In germline, CDR1 is SGDLS, CDR2 YYNGEE. Deletions cut 4 bases from V and 3 bases from J, with 17 bases between. The CDR3 consists of 16 residues. CDR3 protein: CASSPTLQGFYNEQFF. CDR3 nucleotides: TGTGCCAGCAGCCCCACCCTACAGGGTTTCTACAATGAGCAGTTCTTC.

V is TRBV6-1 and J is TRBJ2-7; D ambiguous. Trimming took 5 bases from V and 4 from J, leaving 12 bases between them. CDR1 is MNHNS and CDR2 is SASEGT in the germline V gene. The CDR3 covers 13 residues. The CDR3 region has the DNA TGTGCCAGCAGTTCTACCCTCTCATACGAGCAGTACTTC. Protein sequence: CASSSTLSYEQYF.

The chain uses TRBV9 and TRBJ2-3; 9 bases are shared with TRBD2. The CDR3 is 16 amino acids. The germline V gene encodes CDR1 SGDLS and CDR2 YYNGEE. The V and J ends lost 2 bases and 2 bases, in that order; junction bases with no gene match: 6. The CDR3 coding sequence is TGTGCCAGCAGCGTCGGGCGGGGGGGGACCACAGATACGCAGTATTTT. Its protein is CASSVGRGGTTDTQYF.